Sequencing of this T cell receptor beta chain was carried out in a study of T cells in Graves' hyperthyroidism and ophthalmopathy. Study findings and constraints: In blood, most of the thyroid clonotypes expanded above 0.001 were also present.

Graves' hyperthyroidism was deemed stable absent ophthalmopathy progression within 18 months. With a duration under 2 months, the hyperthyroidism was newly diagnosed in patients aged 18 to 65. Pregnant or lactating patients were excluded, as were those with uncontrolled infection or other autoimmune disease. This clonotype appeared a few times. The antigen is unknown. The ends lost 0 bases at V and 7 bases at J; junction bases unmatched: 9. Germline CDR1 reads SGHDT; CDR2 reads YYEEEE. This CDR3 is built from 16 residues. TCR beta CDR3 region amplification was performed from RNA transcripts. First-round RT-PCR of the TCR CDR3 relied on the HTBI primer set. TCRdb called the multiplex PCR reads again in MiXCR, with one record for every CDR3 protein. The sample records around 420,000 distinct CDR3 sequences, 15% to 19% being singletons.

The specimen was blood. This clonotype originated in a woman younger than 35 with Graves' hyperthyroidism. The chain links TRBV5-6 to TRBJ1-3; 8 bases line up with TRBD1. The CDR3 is CASSLVVQGAANTIYF. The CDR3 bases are TGTGCCAGCAGCTTGGTAGTCCAGGGGGCAGCGAACACCATATATTTT.